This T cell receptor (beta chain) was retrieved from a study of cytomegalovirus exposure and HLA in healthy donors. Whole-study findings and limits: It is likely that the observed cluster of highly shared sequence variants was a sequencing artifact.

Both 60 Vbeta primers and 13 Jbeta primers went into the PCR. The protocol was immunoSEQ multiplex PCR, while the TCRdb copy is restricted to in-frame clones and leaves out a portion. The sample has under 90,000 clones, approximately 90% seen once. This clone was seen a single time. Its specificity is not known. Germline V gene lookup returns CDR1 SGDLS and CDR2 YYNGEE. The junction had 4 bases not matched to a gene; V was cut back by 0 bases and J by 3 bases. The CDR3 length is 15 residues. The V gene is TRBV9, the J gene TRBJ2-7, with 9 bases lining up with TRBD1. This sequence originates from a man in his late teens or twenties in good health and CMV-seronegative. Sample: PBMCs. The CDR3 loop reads CASSVGPDRGYEQYF. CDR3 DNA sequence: TGTGCCAGCAGCGTAGGGCCGGACAGGGGCTACGAGCAGTACTTC.